This T cell receptor beta chain stems from a study of T cell responses to AZD1222 COVID-19 vaccine. Notes on the study in general: Just a handful of people given AZD1222 tested seropositive at baseline. CD4 TCRs linked to vaccination spanned spike, dominating at 160-218 and 743-854.

TCRdb's table, derived via immunoSEQ multiplex PCR, lists solely in-frame clones and lacks some. The sample has about 180,000 clones, about 93% seen once. This clone has more than one count but fewer than ten. Antigen specificity is unknown. The germline CDR1 and CDR2 sequences are WNHNN and SYGVQD (reference sequence). The CDR3 is 11 amino acids. Trimming cost V 6 bases and J 15 bases; bases outside gene matches: 7. The TCR comes from an adult who received the AZD1222 COVID-19 vaccine. Specimen: peripheral blood, collected 28 days after the second AZD1222 dose. The chain joins TRBV10-1 to TRBJ2-1, with 8 nucleotides matching TRBD1. Here the CDR3 reads CASSPGQERFF. In DNA, the CDR3 is TGCGCCAGCAGCCCGGGACAGGAACGGTTCTTC.